This passage covers 32 T cell receptor beta chains from one sample sequenced in a study of cytomegalovirus exposure and HLA in healthy donors (dated by TCRdb to about 2017). Libraries were constructed by the immunoSEQ multiplex PCR assay. For the multiplex PCR, a mixture combining 60 forward primers for TCR Vbeta segments and 13 reverse primers for TCR Jbeta segments was used. TCRdb mirrors the immuneACCESS table, restricted to in-frame sequences. Some clones are absent from its copies; in checked studies, under half trace to an unresolved V gene, and the reason for the others is unknown. This sample comprises 150,000 to 200,000 clones, more than 60% of them detected only once. In total, the top ten clones hold over 2.5% of the sample. Source material: PBMCs. The receptors were gathered from a female donor in good health and CMV-seronegative.

CDR3 sequence reads: CASRQQSLGQYEAFF. CDR3 nucleotide sequence: TGTGCCAGCAGACAGCAAAGTCTAGGACAGTACGAAGCTTTCTTT. The genes are TRBV28 and TRBJ1-1; maybe TRBD1 (6 bases). Trimming left V 6 bases short and J 8 bases short, with 22 bases between. The CDR3 consists of 15 residues. CDR1 is MDHEN and CDR2 is SYDVKM in the germline V gene.

The chain joins TRBV27 to TRBJ2-5; TRBD1 matches at 8 bases. Per germline, CDR1 MNHEY and CDR2 SMNVEV (reference sequence). The CDR3 runs to 14 residues. Unmatched junction bases numbered 7, after V lost 6 bases and J lost 4 bases. The CDR3 DNA reads as TGTGCCAGCAGAAAAGACAGGGGACGAGAGACCCAGTACTTC. It yields the protein CASRKDRGRETQYF.

The chain recombines TRBV28 with TRBJ1-2; D remains ambiguous. This CDR3 spans 15 amino acids. The germline V and J ends were trimmed by 1 base and 3 bases, with 12 bases remaining between them. Germline loops: CDR1 MDHEN, CDR2 SYDVKM. The CDR3 region is CASSLSPSGYYGYTF. The CDR3 DNA follows: TGTGCCAGCAGTTTATCACCCTCTGGCTACTATGGCTACACCTTC.

The V gene is TRBV29-1, the J gene TRBJ2-5; 7 bases align to TRBD1. The better agreement between TRBJ2-7 and the DNA end casts doubt on the J call. This CDR3 region has 12 residues. Per the germline V gene, CDR1 is SQVTM and CDR2 is ANQGSEA. For the CDR3, the DNA is TGCAGCGGTGGACAGGTTAAATACGAGCAGTACTTC. Translation: CSGGQVKYEQYF.

This clone has just a few counts. The gene calls are TRBV19 and TRBJ1-1, with 10 bases fitting TRBD1. In germline, CDR1 is LNHDA, CDR2 SQIVND (reference sequence). The V segment lost 6 bases and the J segment 2 bases; nucleotides outside the gene matches: 3. The CDR3 covers 14 residues. CDR3 amino acids: CASSRQGANTEAFF. The CDR3 DNA is TGTGCCAGTAGCCGACAGGGGGCTAACACTGAAGCTTTCTTT.

The rearrangement joins TRBV11-2 to TRBJ2-7; possibly TRBD2 for D (6 bases). Deletions cut 7 bases from V and 0 bases from J, with 13 bases between. Germline V gene data show CDR1 as SGHAT and CDR2 as FQNNGV. CDR3 size: 14 residues. CDR3 region: CASTRGGSSYEQYF. CDR3 nucleotide sequence: TGTGCCAGCACCCGCGGAGGGAGCTCCTACGAGCAGTACTTC. Combining the CDR3 with reference TRBV11-2 and TRBJ2-7 gives the whole variable domain EAGVAQSPRYKIIEKRQSVAFWCNPISGHATLYWYQQILGQGPKLLIQFQNNGVVDDSQLPKDRFSAERLKGVDSTLKIQPAKLEDSAVYLCASTRGGSSYEQYFGPGTRLTVT.

This clone was detected once. The CDR3: CASSVGSNQPQHF. CDR3 sequence (DNA): TGTGCCAGCAGCGTAGGTTCAAATCAGCCCCAGCATTTT. The chain carries TRBV9 and TRBJ1-5; no firm D call. The V end was cut by 0 bases, the J end by 4 bases, with 5 bases between. CDR1 SGDLS and CDR2 YYNGEE come from the germline V gene. This CDR3 contains 13 residues.

The chain couples TRBV2 to TRBJ1-4; 8 bases align to TRBD1. This CDR3 is built from 15 residues. Germline V gives CDR1 SNHLY, CDR2 FYNNEI. V dropped 6 bases and J dropped 2; count of bases not matched to a gene: 5. The CDR3 region is CASRPGGATNEKLFF. The CDR3 bases are TGTGCCAGCAGGCCAGGGGGCGCGACTAATGAAAAACTGTTTTTT. Complete variable domain (other parts from reference TRBV2 and TRBJ1-4): EPEVTQTPSHQVTQMGQEVILRCVPISNHLYFYWYRQILGQKVEFLVSFYNNEISEKSEIFDDQFSVERPDGSNFTLKIRSTKLEDSAMYFCASRPGGATNEKLFFGSGTQLSVL.

The V call is TRBV19, the J call TRBJ2-7; 10 bases are a match to TRBD1. J lost 6 bases, V lost 2 bases, and 7 bases had no gene match. This CDR3 contains 15 residues. Germline V gene sequence: CDR1 LNHDA, CDR2 SQIVND (reference sequence). CDR3 loop: CASSISGQGGREQYF. Written as DNA, the CDR3 is TGTGCCAGTAGTATATCCGGACAGGGGGGCCGCGAGCAGTACTTC.

In DNA, the CDR3 is TGTGCCAGCAGCCCCGGGACTACCACAGATACGCAGTATTTT. Amino acids: CASSPGTTTDTQYF. The genes are TRBV7-3 and TRBJ2-3, with 7 bases aligning to TRBD2. CDR3 size: 14 residues. CDR1 is SGHTA, CDR2 FQGTGA, per germline. V gave up 5 bases and J gave up 2 bases; unmatched junction bases: 4.

The J gene is TRBJ1-2, the V gene TRBV13; 7 bases are a match to TRBD1. V was pared by 5 bases and J by 4 bases, with 4 bases of the junction left unmatched. The CDR3 is 13 amino acids. CDR1 and CDR2 from the germline V gene are PRHDT and FYEKMQ (reference sequence). The DNA for the CDR3 is TGTGCCAGCAGCAAAGACAGGGCCTATGGCTACACCTTC. This encodes CASSKDRAYGYTF. The whole variable domain, filled in from reference TRBV13 and TRBJ1-2, reads AAGVIQSPRHLIKEKRETATLKCYPIPRHDTVYWYQQGPGQDPQFLISFYEKMQSDKGSIPDRFSAQQFSDYHSELNMSSLELGDSALYFCASSKDRAYGYTFGSGTRLTVV.

The CDR3, as DNA: TGTGCCAGCAGTTCCGGCGGGGGGGAAGACACTGAAGCTTTCTTT. Translation gives CASSSGGGEDTEAFF. This chain joins TRBV28 and TRBJ1-1, with a tentative D call TRBD1 (5 bases). Germline lookup yields CDR1 MDHEN and CDR2 SYDVKM. This CDR3 comprises 15 residues. Deletions cut 4 bases from V and 3 bases from J, with 15 bases between.

V usage is TRBV11-1 and J usage is TRBJ2-5; D unresolved. The better agreement between TRBJ2-7 and the DNA end casts doubt on the J call. The length of the CDR3 is 15 residues. Per the germline V gene, CDR1 is SGHAT and CDR2 is FQDESV (reference sequence). The CDR3 loop is CASSLGHATAYEQYF. In nucleotides, the CDR3 is TGTGCCAGCAGCTTAGGACACGCGACCGCCTACGAGCAGTACTTC.

The chain recombines TRBV7-9 with TRBJ1-2; possible D gene TRBD1, 5 bases. V lost 4 bases to trimming and J lost 1 base, with 7 bases between them. The CDR3 contains 13 residues. Germline V lookup: CDR1 SEHNR, CDR2 FQNEAQ (reference sequence). The CDR3 DNA reads TGTGCCAGCAGCTCGACAGTTAACTATGGCTACACCTTC. This encodes CASSSTVNYGYTF.

This clone was picked up one time. This sequence joins TRBV7-3 and TRBJ2-5; D may be TRBD2 (6 bases). Trimming shortened V by 3 bases and J by 5 bases, and 13 bases separated the two germline ends. Germline CDR1 reads SGHTA; CDR2 reads FQGTGA. This CDR3 is built from 14 residues. CDR3 coding DNA: TGTGCCAGCAGCTTGACCGGGGGTAGGGAGACCCAGTACTTC. Its protein is CASSLTGGRETQYF. The entire variable domain, with the rest obtained from reference TRBV7-3 and TRBJ2-5, is as follows: GAGVSQTPSNKVTEKGKYVELRCDPISGHTALYWYRQSLGQGPEFLIYFQGTGAADDSGLPNDRFFAVRPEGSVSTLKIQRTERGDSAVYLCASSLTGGRETQYFGPGTRLLVL.

The chain combines TRBV11-2 with TRBJ2-2; a weak D match, TRBD2 (7 bases). Trimming shortened V by 5 bases and J by 0 bases, and 13 bases separated the two germline ends. The CDR3 totals 16 residues. Germline V gene sequence: CDR1 SGHAT, CDR2 FQNNGV. The chain's CDR3 is CASSARGAANTGELFF. The DNA of the CDR3 is TGTGCCAGCAGCGCCCGGGGGGCCGCGAACACCGGGGAGCTGTTTTTT.

The rearrangement links TRBV4-1 to TRBJ1-1; D call uncertain. The V end lost 1 base, the J end lost 1 base, and 10 bases lay between the germline ends. Germline lookup yields CDR1 MGHRA and CDR2 YSYEKL. The CDR3 length is 15 residues. CDR3 sequence (DNA): TGCGCCAGCAGCCAAGGAGCAGGCCAGAACACTGAAGCTTTCTTT. Its protein product is CASSQGAGQNTEAFF.

On this clone itself: At the DNA level, this CDR3 is encoded by other sequences in the same sample as well. The chain recombines TRBV7-2 with TRBJ2-7; D gene uncertain. The germline CDR1 and CDR2 sequences are SGHTA and FQGNSA. The CDR3 is 14 residues long. Trimming stripped 5 bases from V and 2 bases from J, with 13 bases between. The CDR3 DNA reads as TGTGCCAGCAGCCCACCCGGAGTCGCCTACGAGCAGTACTTC. Encoded protein: CASSPPGVAYEQYF.

The chain combines TRBV5-6 with TRBJ2-7, with TRBD2 matching 7 bases. The CDR3 has 15 amino acids. Germline CDR1 SGHDT, CDR2 YYEEEE. V lost 1 base and J lost 2; bases outside the gene matches: 6. CDR3 sequence (DNA): TGTGCCAGCAGCTTGAGCCGGGACTACACCTACGAGCAGTACTTC. Translation: CASSLSRDYTYEQYF.

The chain couples TRBV7-3 to TRBJ2-5; TRBD1 aligns across 11 bases. Germline V gene data show CDR1 as SGHTA and CDR2 as FQGTGA. The CDR3 runs 14 residues. V lost 5 bases and J lost 4; bases outside the gene matches: 3. This chain's CDR3 is CASSKDRGPETQYF. The DNA of the CDR3 is TGTGCCAGCAGCAAGGACAGGGGGCCAGAGACCCAGTACTTC.

This sequence joins TRBV7-3 and TRBJ2-3; D may be TRBD2 (5 bases). The germline V and J ends were trimmed by 2 bases and 0 bases, with 9 bases remaining between them. This CDR3 region has 15 residues. Per the germline V gene, CDR1 is SGHTA and CDR2 is FQGTGA. The CDR3 region is CASSLDGVSTDTQYF. The CDR3 DNA sequence: TGTGCCAGCAGCTTAGACGGGGTCAGCACAGATACGCAGTATTTT.

The chain combines TRBV29-1 with TRBJ2-7, with D possibly matching TRBD2 (7 bases). CDR1 is SQVTM and CDR2 is ANQGSEA in the germline V gene. V lost 7 bases, J lost 0 bases, and 19 bases lay in between. The CDR3 runs 15 residues. This CDR3 is CSGGGGRSNSYEQYF. CDR3 sequence (DNA): TGCAGCGGAGGGGGGGGGCGTTCGAACTCCTACGAGCAGTACTTC.

The sample holds a few counts of this clone. V gene TRBV25-1 combines with J gene TRBJ1-5, with TRBD1 as a possible D gene (5 bases). Germline V gene sequence: CDR1 MGHDK, CDR2 SYGVNS. This CDR3 comprises 16 residues. Trimming left V 7 bases short and J 5 bases short, with 21 bases between. The CDR3 loop is CASNPGNGRDDQPQHF. Written as DNA, the CDR3 is TGTGCCAGCAATCCAGGGAATGGGAGGGATGATCAGCCCCAGCATTTT.

The chain uses TRBV30 and TRBJ2-2; D is ambiguous. Between the trimmed V and J ends, which lost 4 bases and 5 bases, there was a span of 14 bases. There are 14 residues in the CDR3. Germline V gene data show CDR1 as GTSNPN and CDR2 as SVGIG (reference sequence). The CDR3 sequence is CAWIRMLQTGELFF. CDR3 coding DNA: TGTGCCTGGATCAGGATGCTTCAGACCGGGGAGCTGTTTTTT. Complete variable domain (other parts from reference TRBV30 and TRBJ2-2): SQTIHQWPATLVQPVGSPLSLECTVEGTSNPNLYWYRQAAGRGLQLLFYSVGIGQISSEVPQNLSASRPQDRQFILSSKKLLLSDSGFYLCAWIRMLQTGELFFGEGSRLTVL.

The DNA for the CDR3 is TGTGCCAGCAGGGGAGGTGTAGCGAGCTCCTATAATTCACCCCTCCACTTT. The encoded protein is CASRGGVASSYNSPLHF. The gene calls are TRBV2 and TRBJ1-6; D gene uncertain. The CDR3 has 17 amino acids. The V end was cut by 6 bases, the J end by 0 bases, with 15 bases between. CDR1 and CDR2 (germline): SNHLY, FYNNEI. Supplemented by reference TRBV2 and TRBJ1-6, the full variable domain reads EPEVTQTPSHQVTQMGQEVILRCVPISNHLYFYWYRQILGQKVEFLVSFYNNEISEKSEIFDDQFSVERPDGSNFTLKIRSTKLEDSAMYFCASRGGVASSYNSPLHFGNGTRLTVT.

The rearrangement uses TRBV2 and TRBJ1-5; D not certain. This CDR3 spans 14 amino acids. The V gene's germline CDR1 is SNHLY and CDR2 FYNNEI. Trimming took off 6 bases at V and 4 bases at J, with 13 bases between the two ends. The CDR3 DNA is TGTGCCAGCAGGACGGACGGACTGAATCAGCCCCAGCATTTT. This sequence encodes CASRTDGLNQPQHF.

J is TRBJ1-1 and V is TRBV18; D not certain. Germline V lookup: CDR1 KGHSH, CDR2 LQKENI. Trimming cost V 3 bases and J 0 bases, with 5 bases left between them. The CDR3 has 13 residues. In DNA form, the CDR3 reads TGTGCCAGCTCACCCCACATGAACACTGAAGCTTTCTTT. Translated: CASSPHMNTEAFF.

Only a few counts were recorded for this clone. V and J are TRBV14 and TRBJ1-1; D uncertain. V was trimmed by 9 bases and J by 5 bases, leaving 7 bases between them. The germline gives CDR1 SGHDN, CDR2 FVKESK. The CDR3 totals 10 residues. The CDR3 nucleotides are TGTGCCAGACGGGAAACTGAAGCTTTCTTT. Protein: CARRETEAFF.

The chain is built from TRBV30 and TRBJ1-1; maybe TRBD1 (6 bases). The germline V and J ends were trimmed by 5 bases and 1 base, with 11 bases remaining between them. The CDR3 is 13 residues long. The germline V gene has CDR1 GTSNPN and CDR2 SVGIG (reference sequence). DNA for the CDR3: TGTGCCTGGGGGCGGGGGGCGAACACTGAAGCTTTCTTT. This gives the protein CAWGRGANTEAFF.

The chain uses TRBV6-6 and TRBJ2-1; TRBD1 is a possible D gene (6 bases). V lost 2 bases and J 5 bases, leaving 13 bases between the germline ends. This CDR3 has 15 residues. Germline lookup yields CDR1 MNHNY and CDR2 SVGAGI (reference sequence). The CDR3 region has the DNA TGTGCCAGCAGTTACCGTGGGGGCCTCAACAATGAGCAGTTCTTC. It specifies CASSYRGGLNNEQFF.

This chain connects TRBV28 to TRBJ2-7; D perhaps matches TRBD2 (5 bases). V was clipped by 2 bases and J by 2 bases, with 19 bases between them. This CDR3 has 17 residues. The germline gives CDR1 MDHEN, CDR2 SYDVKM. The CDR3 DNA follows: TGTGCCAGCAGTTTAGGCGGGTCCCGGGGTTTAGCCTACGAGCAGTACTTC. Its protein product is CASSLGGSRGLAYEQYF.

The chain combines TRBV27 with TRBJ1-1; TRBD1 is a possible D gene (5 bases). The V gene's germline CDR1 is MNHEY and CDR2 SMNVEV (reference sequence). CDR3 length: 15 amino acids. V was shortened by 2 bases and J by 4 bases, with 14 bases between the two germline ends. The CDR3 here is CASSLTPLGGTEAFF. CDR3 in DNA: TGTGCCAGCAGTTTAACGCCTTTGGGGGGCACTGAAGCTTTCTTT.